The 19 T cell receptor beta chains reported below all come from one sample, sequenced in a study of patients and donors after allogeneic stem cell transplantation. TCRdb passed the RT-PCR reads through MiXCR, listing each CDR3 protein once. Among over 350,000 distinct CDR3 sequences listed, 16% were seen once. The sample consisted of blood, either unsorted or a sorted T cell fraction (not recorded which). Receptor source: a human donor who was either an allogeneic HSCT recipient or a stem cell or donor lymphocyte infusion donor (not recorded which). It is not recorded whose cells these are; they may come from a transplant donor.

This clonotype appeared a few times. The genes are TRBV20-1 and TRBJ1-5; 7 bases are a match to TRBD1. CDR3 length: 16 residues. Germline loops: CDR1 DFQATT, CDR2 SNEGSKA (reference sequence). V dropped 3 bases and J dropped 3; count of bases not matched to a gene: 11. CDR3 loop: CSASPDGTVNNQPQHF. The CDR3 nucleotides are TGCAGTGCTAGCCCTGACGGGACAGTTAACAATCAGCCCCAGCATTTT.

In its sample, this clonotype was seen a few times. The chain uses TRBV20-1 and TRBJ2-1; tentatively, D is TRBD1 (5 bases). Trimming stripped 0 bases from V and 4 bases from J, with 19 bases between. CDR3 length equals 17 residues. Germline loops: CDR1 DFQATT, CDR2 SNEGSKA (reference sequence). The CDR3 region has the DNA TGCAGTGCTAGAGACCAGGGCCAGACGGGTATATACAATGAGCAGTTCTTC. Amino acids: CSARDQGQTGIYNEQFF.

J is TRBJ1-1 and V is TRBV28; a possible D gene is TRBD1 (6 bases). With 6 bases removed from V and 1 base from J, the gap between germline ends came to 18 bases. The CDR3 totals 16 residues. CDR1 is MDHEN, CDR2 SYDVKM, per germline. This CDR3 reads CASSFMRTGPNTEAFF. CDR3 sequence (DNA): TGTGCCAGCAGCTTTATGCGAACAGGGCCGAACACTGAAGCTTTCTTT.

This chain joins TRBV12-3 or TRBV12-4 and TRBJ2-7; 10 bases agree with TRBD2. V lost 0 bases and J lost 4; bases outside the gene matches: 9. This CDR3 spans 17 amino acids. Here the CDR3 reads CASSLALPAGGPYEQYF. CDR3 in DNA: TGTGCCAGCAGTTTAGCGTTGCCAGCGGGGGGGCCGTACGAGCAGTACTTC.

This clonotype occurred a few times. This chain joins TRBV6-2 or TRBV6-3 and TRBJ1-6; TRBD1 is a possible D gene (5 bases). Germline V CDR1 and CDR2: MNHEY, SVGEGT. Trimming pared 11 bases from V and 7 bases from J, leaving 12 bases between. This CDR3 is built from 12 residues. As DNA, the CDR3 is TGTGCCGCCGGAAGGGGAAATTCACCCCTCCACTTT. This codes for CAAGRGNSPLHF.

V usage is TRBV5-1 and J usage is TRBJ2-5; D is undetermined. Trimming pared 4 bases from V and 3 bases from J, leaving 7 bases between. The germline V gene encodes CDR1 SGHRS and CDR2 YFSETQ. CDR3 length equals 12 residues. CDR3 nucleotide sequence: TGCGCCAGCAGCGCGGCAAAAGAGACCCAGTACTTC. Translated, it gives CASSAAKETQYF.

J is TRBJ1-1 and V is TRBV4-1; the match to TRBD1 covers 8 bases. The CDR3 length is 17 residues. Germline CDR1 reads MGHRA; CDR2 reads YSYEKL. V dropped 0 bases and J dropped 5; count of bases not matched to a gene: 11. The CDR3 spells CASSQERQGARGTEAFF. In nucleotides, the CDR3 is TGCGCCAGCAGCCAAGAGAGGCAGGGGGCTAGGGGAACTGAAGCTTTCTTT.

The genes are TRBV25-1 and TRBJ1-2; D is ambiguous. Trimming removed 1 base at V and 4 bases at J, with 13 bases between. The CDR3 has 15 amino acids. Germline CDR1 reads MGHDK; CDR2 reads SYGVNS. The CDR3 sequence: CASSEFRPSFYGYTF. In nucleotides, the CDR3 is TGTGCCAGCAGTGAATTTCGCCCGTCCTTCTATGGCTACACCTTC.

This chain's CDR3 is CASTLESSYNSPLHF. The CDR3 nucleotides read TGTGCCAGCACCCTAGAGAGCTCCTATAATTCACCCCTCCACTTT. V gene TRBV12-3 or TRBV12-4 combines with J gene TRBJ1-6; D gene unclear. This CDR3 contains 15 residues. V lost 7 bases and J lost 0, with 10 bases in between.

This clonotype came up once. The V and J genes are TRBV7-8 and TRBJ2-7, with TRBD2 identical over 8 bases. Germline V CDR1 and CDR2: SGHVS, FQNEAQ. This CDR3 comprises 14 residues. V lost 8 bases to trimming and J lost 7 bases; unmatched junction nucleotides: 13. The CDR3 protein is CASATLGGAGEQYF. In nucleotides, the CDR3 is TGTGCCAGCGCCACCCTCGGGGGGGCGGGAGAGCAGTACTTC.

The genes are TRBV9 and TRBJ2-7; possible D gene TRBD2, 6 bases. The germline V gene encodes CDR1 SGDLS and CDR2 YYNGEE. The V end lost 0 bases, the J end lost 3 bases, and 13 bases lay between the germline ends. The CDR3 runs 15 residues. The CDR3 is CASSVDGTLGYEQYF. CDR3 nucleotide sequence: TGTGCCAGCAGCGTAGACGGGACTCTGGGCTACGAGCAGTACTTC.

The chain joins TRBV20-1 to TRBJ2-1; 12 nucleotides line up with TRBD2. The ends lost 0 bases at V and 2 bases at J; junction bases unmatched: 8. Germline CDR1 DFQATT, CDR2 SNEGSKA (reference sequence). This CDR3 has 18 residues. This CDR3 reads CSARDPGLAGYTYNEQFF. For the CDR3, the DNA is TGCAGTGCTAGAGATCCGGGACTAGCGGGTTATACCTACAATGAGCAGTTCTTC.

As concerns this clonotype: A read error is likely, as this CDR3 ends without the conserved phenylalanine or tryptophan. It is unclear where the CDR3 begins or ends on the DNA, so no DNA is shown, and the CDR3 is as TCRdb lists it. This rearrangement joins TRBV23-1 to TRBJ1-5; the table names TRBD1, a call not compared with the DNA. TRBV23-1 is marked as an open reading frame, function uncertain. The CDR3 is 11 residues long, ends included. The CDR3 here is CASSQGGASFG.

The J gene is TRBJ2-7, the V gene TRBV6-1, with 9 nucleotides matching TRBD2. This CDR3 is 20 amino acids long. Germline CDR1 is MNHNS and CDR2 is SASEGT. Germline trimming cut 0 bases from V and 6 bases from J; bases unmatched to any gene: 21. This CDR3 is CASSEAVVLLAGSRGIEQYF. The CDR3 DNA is TGTGCCAGCAGTGAAGCAGTGGTTCTACTAGCGGGTAGTAGGGGAATCGAGCAGTACTTC.

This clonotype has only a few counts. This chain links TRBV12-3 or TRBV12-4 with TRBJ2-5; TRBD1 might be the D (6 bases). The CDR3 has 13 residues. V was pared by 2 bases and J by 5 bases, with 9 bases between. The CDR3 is CASSLQGWETQYF. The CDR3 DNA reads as TGTGCCAGCAGTTTACAGGGGTGGGAGACCCAGTACTTC.

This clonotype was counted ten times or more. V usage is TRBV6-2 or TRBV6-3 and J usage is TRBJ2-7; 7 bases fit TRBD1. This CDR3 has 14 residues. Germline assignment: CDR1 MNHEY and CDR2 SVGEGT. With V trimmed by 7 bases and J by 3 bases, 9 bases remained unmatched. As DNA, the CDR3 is TGTGCCAGCACGACGAGACAGGGTGGCTACGAGCAGTACTTC. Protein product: CASTTRQGGYEQYF.

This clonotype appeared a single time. The CDR3 loop reads CASSRDGRRDDEQFF. The DNA for the CDR3 is TGTGCCAGCAGTCGAGACGGCCGCCGGGACGATGAGCAGTTCTTC. The chain recombines TRBV12-3 or TRBV12-4 with TRBJ2-1; D possibly matches TRBD1 or TRBD2 (5 bases each). The CDR3 has 15 residues. V was pared by 5 bases and J by 8 bases, with 19 bases between.

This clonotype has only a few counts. CDR3 region: CASRTLGRSREQYF. For the CDR3, the DNA is TGTGCCAGCAGAACTCTAGGGCGCTCGCGGGAGCAGTACTTC. The rearrangement joins TRBV7-9 to TRBJ2-7, with D unclear. V was clipped by 6 bases and J by 7 bases, with 19 bases between them. Germline CDR1 reads SEHNR; CDR2 reads FQNEAQ (reference sequence). This CDR3 has 14 residues.

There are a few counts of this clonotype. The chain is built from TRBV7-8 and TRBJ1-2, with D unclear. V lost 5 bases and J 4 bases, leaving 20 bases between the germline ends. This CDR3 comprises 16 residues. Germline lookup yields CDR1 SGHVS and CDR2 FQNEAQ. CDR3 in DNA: TGTGCCAGCAGCCAAAACCAGGTCACGGATATCTATGGCTACACCTTC. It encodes CASSQNQVTDIYGYTF.